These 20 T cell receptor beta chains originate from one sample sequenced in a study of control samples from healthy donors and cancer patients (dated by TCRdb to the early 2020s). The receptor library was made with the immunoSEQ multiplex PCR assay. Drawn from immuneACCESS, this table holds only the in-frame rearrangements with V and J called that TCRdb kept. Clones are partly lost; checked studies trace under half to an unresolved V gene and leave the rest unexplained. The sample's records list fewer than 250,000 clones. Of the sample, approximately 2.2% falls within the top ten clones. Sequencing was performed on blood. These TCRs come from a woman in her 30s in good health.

The CDR3 is CASSLLTSTDTQYF. For the CDR3, the DNA is TGTGCCAGCAGCTTACTGACTAGCACAGATACGCAGTATTTT. The genes are TRBV7-2 and TRBJ2-3; D call uncertain. V was trimmed by 2 bases and J by 0 bases, leaving 6 bases between them. Germline CDR1 is SGHTA and CDR2 is FQGNSA. CDR3 length equals 14 residues. Full variable domain (outside the CDR3, taken from reference TRBV7-2 and TRBJ2-3): GAGVSQSPSNKVTEKGKDVELRCDPISGHTALYWYRQSLGQGLEFLIYFQGNSAPDKSGLPSDRFSAERTGGSVSTLTIQRTQQEDSAVYLCASSLLTSTDTQYFGPGTRLTVL.

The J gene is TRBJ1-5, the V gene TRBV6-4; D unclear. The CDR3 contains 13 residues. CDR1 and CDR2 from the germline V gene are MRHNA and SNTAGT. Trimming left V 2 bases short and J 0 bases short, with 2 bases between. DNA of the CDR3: TGTGCCAGCAGTGACGATAGCAATCAGCCCCAGCATTTT. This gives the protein CASSDDSNQPQHF.

This chain's CDR3 is CASSTPVNAFF. CDR3 in DNA: TGTGCCAGCAGCACGCCCGTGAATGCTTTCTTT. The chain combines TRBV11-2 with TRBJ1-1; D gene uncertain. The CDR3 is made up of 11 amino acids. Germline V gives CDR1 SGHAT, CDR2 FQNNGV. The V end lost 5 bases, the J end lost 11 bases, and 12 bases lay between the germline ends.

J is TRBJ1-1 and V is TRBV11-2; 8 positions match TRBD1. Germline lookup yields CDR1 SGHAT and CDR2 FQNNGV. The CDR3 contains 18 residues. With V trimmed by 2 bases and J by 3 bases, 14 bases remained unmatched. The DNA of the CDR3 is TGTGCCAGCAGCTTAAGGAGGGACAGGTATAAACTCGACACTGAAGCTTTCTTT. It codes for CASSLRRDRYKLDTEAFF.

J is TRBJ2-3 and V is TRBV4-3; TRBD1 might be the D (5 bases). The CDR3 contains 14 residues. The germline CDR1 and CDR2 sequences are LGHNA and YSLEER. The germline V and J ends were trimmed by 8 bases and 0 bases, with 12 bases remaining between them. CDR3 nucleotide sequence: TGCGCCAGCTCAGACAGTACTAGCACAGATACGCAGTATTTT. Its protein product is CASSDSTSTDTQYF.

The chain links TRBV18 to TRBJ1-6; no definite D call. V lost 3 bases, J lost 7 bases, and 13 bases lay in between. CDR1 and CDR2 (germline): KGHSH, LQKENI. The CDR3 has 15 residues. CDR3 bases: TGTGCCAGCTCACCGCCGGGAGCCGGGAATTCACCCCTCCACTTT. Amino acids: CASSPPGAGNSPLHF.

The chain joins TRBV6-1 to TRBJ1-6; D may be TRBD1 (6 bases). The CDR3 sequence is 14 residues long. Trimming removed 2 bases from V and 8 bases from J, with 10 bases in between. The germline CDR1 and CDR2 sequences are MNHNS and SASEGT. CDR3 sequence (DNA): TGTGCCAGCAGTGAAACAGGGAGCGATTCACCCCTCCACTTT. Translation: CASSETGSDSPLHF.

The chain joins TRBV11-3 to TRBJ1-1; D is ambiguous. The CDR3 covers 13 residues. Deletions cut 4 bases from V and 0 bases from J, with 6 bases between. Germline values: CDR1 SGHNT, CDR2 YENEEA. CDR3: CASSWSVNTEAFF. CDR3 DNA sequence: TGTGCCAGCAGCTGGTCGGTGAACACTGAAGCTTTCTTT.

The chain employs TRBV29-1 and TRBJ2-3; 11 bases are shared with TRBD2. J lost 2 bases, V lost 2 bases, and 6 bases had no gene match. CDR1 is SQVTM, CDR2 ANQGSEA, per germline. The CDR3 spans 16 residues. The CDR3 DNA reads TGCAGCGTTGAACCCGGGACTAGCGGCCTCACAGATACGCAGTATTTT. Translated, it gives CSVEPGTSGLTDTQYF.

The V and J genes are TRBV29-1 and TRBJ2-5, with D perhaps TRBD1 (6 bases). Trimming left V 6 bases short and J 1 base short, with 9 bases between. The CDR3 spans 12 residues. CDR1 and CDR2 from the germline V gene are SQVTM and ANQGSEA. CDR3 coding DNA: TGCAGCGTAGGACAGATCCAAGAGACCCAGTACTTC. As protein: CSVGQIQETQYF.

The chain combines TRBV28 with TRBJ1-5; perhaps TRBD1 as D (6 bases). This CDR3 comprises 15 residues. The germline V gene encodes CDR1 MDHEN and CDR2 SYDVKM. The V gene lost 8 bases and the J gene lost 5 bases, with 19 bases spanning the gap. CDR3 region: CASASPTGNDQPQHF. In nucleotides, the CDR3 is TGTGCCAGCGCATCCCCGACAGGAAATGATCAGCCCCAGCATTTT.

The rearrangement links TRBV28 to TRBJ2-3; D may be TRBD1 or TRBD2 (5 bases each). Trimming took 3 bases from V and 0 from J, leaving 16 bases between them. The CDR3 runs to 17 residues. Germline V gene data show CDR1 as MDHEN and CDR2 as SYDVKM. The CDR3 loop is CASSFALGTSSTDTQYF. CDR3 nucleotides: TGTGCCAGCAGTTTCGCATTGGGGACCTCTAGCACAGATACGCAGTATTTT.

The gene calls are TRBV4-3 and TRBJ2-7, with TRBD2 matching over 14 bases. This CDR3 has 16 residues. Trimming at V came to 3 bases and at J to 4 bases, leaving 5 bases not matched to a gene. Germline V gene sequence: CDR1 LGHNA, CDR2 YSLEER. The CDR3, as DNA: TGCGCCAGCAGCCAGGCCGGGACTAGCGGGGGTTACGAGCAGTACTTC. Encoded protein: CASSQAGTSGGYEQYF.

CDR3 sequence reads: CASSQDMTGDYEQYF. In DNA form, the CDR3 reads TGTGCCAGCAGCCAAGATATGACAGGAGACTACGAGCAGTACTTC. The genes are TRBV4-2 and TRBJ2-7, with D possibly matching TRBD1 (6 bases). V gave up 0 bases and J gave up 3 bases, with 12 bases separating them. CDR1 LGHNA and CDR2 YNFKEQ come from the germline V gene. The CDR3 consists of 15 residues.

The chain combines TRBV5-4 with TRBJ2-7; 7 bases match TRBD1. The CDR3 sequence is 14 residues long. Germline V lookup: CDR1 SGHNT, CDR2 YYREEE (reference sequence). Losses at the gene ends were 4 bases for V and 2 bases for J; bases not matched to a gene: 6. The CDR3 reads CASSRDRDPYEQYF. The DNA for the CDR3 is TGTGCCAGCAGCCGAGACAGGGACCCCTACGAGCAGTACTTC. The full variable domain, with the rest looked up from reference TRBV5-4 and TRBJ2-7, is ETGVTQSPTHLIKTRGQQVTLRCSSQSGHNTVSWYQQALGQGPQFIFQYYREEENGRGNFPPRFSGLQFPNYSSELNVNALELDDSALYLCASSRDRDPYEQYFGPGTRLTVT.

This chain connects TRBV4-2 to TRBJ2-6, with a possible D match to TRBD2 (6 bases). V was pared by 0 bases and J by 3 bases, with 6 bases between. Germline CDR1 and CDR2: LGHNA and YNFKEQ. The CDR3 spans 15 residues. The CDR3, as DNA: TGTGCCAGCAGCCAAGACGGGGGTGGGGCCAACGTCCTGACTTTC. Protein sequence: CASSQDGGGANVLTF.

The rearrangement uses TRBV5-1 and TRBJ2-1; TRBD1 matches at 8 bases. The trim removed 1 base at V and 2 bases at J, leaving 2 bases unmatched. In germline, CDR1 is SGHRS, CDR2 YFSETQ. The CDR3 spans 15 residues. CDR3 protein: CASSLQGATYNEQFF. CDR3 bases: TGCGCCAGCAGCTTGCAGGGGGCGACCTACAATGAGCAGTTCTTC.

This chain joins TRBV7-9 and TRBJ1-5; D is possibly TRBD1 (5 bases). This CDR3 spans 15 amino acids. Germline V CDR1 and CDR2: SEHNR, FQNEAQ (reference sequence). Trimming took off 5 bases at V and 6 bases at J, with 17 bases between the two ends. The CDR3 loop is CASSRAGGSTQPQHF. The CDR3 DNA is TGTGCCAGCAGCCGGGCGGGGGGTTCCACTCAGCCCCAGCATTTT.

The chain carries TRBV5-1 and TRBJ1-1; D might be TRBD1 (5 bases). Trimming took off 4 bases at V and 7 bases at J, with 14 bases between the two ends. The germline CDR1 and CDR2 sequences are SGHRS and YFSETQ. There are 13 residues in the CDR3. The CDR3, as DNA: TGCGCCAGCAGCCGAACTCACAGGTTTGAAGCTTTCTTT. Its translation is CASSRTHRFEAFF. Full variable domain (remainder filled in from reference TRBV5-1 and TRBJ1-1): KAGVTQTPRYLIKTRGQQVTLSCSPISGHRSVSWYQQTPGQGLQFLFEYFSETQRNKGNFPGRFSGRQFSNSRSEMNVSTLELGDSALYLCASSRTHRFEAFFGQGTRLTVV.

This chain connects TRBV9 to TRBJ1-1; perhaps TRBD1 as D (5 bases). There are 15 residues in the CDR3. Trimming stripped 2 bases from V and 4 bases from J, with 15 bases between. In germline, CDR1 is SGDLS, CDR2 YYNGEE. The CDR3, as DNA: TGTGCCAGCAGCGTCACAGGTGGTAGGGGCACTGAAGCTTTCTTT. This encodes CASSVTGGRGTEAFF.